The TCR beta chain described here comes from a study of technical replicates of blood from a few donors. Sequencing used immunoSEQ multiplex PCR; TCRdb keeps in-frame clones, though not all of them. Of approximately 84,000 clones listed, 95% to 98% are singletons. Germline V lookup: CDR1 SGDLS, CDR2 YYNGEE. Trimming cost V 3 bases and J 5 bases, with 24 bases left between them. This CDR3 region has 18 residues. The receptor comes from a human donor in good health. Input material: T cells isolated from PBMCs. This chain links TRBV9 with TRBJ2-4; D is possibly TRBD1 (6 bases). The CDR3, as DNA: TGTGCCAGCAGCGCCAGCCTTATTACAGGGAGCGGCGAAAACATTCAGTACTTC. Protein: CASSASLITGSGENIQYF.